Each of the 15 T cell receptor beta chains below was sequenced from the same sample in a study of molecular identifiers for immune sequencing clone quantification. Each CDR3 protein gets one entry after TCRdb re-called the PCR reads with MiXCR. The data show some 580,000 distinct CDR3 sequences, over 25% seen once. The sequencing sample was made of naive CD8+ T cells from blood, with Jurkat cell RNA spiked in. The subset: FACS-sorted CD8+CD4-CCR7+CD45RA+ naive T cells. The receptor set was obtained from a human donor in good health. Some libraries in this study had Jurkat cell RNA spiked in.

V is TRBV24-1 and J is TRBJ2-2; 7 bases fit TRBD1. The V segment lost 4 bases and the J segment 0 bases; nucleotides outside the gene matches: 7. CDR1 and CDR2 (germline): KGHDR, SFDVKD. This CDR3 region has 17 residues. CDR3 in DNA: TGTGCCACCAGTGAATCACGGACAGGTCCGAACACCGGGGAGCTGTTTTTT. Residues: CATSESRTGPNTGELFF.

The sample holds many counts of this clonotype. CDR3 amino acids: CASSLERGTGETQYF. CDR3 nucleotide sequence: TGTGCCAGCAGTTTAGAGAGGGGAACAGGAGAGACCCAGTACTTC. This chain links TRBV27 with TRBJ2-5; D is possibly TRBD1 or TRBD2 (5 bases each). The V gene lost 2 bases and the J gene lost 4 bases, with 14 bases spanning the gap. Germline lookup yields CDR1 MNHEY and CDR2 SMNVEV (reference sequence). The CDR3 spans 15 residues.

This clonotype turned up a few times. V usage is TRBV6-6 and J usage is TRBJ1-5, with unresolved D. V was pared by 0 bases and J by 0 bases, with 6 bases between. CDR3 size: 15 residues. CDR1 and CDR2 from the germline V gene are MNHNY and SVGAGI (reference sequence). CDR3 nucleotides: TGTGCCAGCAGTTACTCGGCAGTTAGCAATCAGCCCCAGCATTTT. Protein sequence: CASSYSAVSNQPQHF.

About this clonotype: A single base separates this from a much larger clone, so it may be a read error. The rearrangement links TRBV3-1 to TRBJ1-1; perhaps TRBD1 as D (5 bases). V lost 1 base, J lost 5 bases, and 14 bases lay in between. Germline V gene sequence: CDR1 LGHDT, CDR2 YNNKEL (reference sequence). The CDR3 length is 15 residues. This CDR3 is CASSQGLGVWTEAFF. In DNA, the CDR3 is TGTGCCAGCAGCCAAGGTCTGGGGGTGTGGACTGAAGCTTTCTTT. Drawing the rest from reference TRBV3-1 and TRBJ1-1, the complete variable domain is DTAVSQTPKYLVTQMGNDKSIKCEQNLGHDTMYWYKQDSKKFLKIMFSYNNKELIINETVPNRFSPKSPDKAHLNLHINSLELGDSAVYFCASSQGLGVWTEAFFGQGTRLTVV.

Ten or more counts support this clonotype. The rearrangement uses TRBV5-6 and TRBJ1-1, with unresolved D. Looked up from germline, CDR1 is SGHDT and CDR2 is YYEEEE. The CDR3 length is 12 residues. V was clipped by 4 bases and J by 5 bases, with 9 bases between them. In DNA, the CDR3 is TGTGCCAGCAGCGATTATCGGACTGAAGCTTTCTTT. It encodes CASSDYRTEAFF.

As DNA, the CDR3 is TGTGCCAGCAGTGACTCTGGGGGCAGTGGCTACACCTTC. This codes for CASSDSGGSGYTF. The chain combines TRBV6-4 with TRBJ1-2; D may be TRBD1 (6 bases). Per germline, CDR1 MRHNA and CDR2 SNTAGT. CDR3 length: 13 residues. Trimming cost V 0 bases and J 7 bases, with 9 bases left between them.

In the case of this clonotype: It may be a read error: a sequence one base away is much more abundant. A read error is likely, as this CDR3 ends without the conserved phenylalanine or tryptophan. The V and J genes are TRBV12-3 or TRBV12-4 and TRBJ1-6, with D possibly being TRBD1 (6 bases). Trimming shortened V by 5 bases and J by 13 bases, and 18 bases separated the two germline ends. The CDR3 covers 14 residues. CDR3 nucleotides: TGTGCCAGCAGTCCAGGGGCCTTGTCGGGGCCCCTCCACATT. This encodes CASSPGALSGPLHI.

This clonotype occurred many times. This sequence joins TRBV7-6 and TRBJ2-3, with 8 nucleotides matching TRBD2. This CDR3 is built from 15 residues. Germline V lookup: CDR1 SGHVS, CDR2 FNYEAQ. The ends lost 5 bases at V and 0 bases at J; junction bases unmatched: 4. CDR3 sequence reads: CASSKGTRSTDTQYF. In DNA form, the CDR3 reads TGTGCCAGCAGCAAAGGGACTAGGAGCACAGATACGCAGTATTTT.

This clonotype was observed a few times. The chain has TRBV19 and TRBJ2-7; TRBD1 matches 9 bases. The junction had 9 bases not matched to a gene; V was cut back by 5 bases and J by 4 bases. The germline gives CDR1 LNHDA, CDR2 SQIVND (reference sequence). The length of the CDR3 is 15 residues. For the CDR3, the DNA is TGTGCCAGTAGTGTTGGACAGGGGAGCCAGTACGAGCAGTACTTC. Translation gives CASSVGQGSQYEQYF.

The rearrangement uses TRBV5-6 and TRBJ2-5; D gene uncertain. Trimming removed 5 bases from V and 2 bases from J, with 16 bases in between. This CDR3 comprises 15 residues. Germline-derived CDR1 and CDR2 are SGHDT and YYEEEE. The CDR3 protein is CASRQRKLTQETQYF. The CDR3 region has the DNA TGTGCCAGCAGACAGAGAAAACTAACTCAAGAGACCCAGTACTTC.

As concerns this clonotype: Relative to the germline gene, one junction end is altered; a read error may explain this. The chain employs TRBV27 and TRBJ1-6, with 8 bases lining up with TRBD1. Germline CDR1 and CDR2: MNHEY and SMNVEV (reference sequence). This CDR3 spans 16 amino acids. CDR3 DNA sequence: TGTACCAGCAGTACAACCCTGGACAGGGCCGGTTCACCCCTCCACTTT. Protein product: CTSSTTLDRAGSPLHF.

To note about this clonotype: A read error is possible here, since a much larger clone lies one base away. The V and J genes are TRBV12-3 or TRBV12-4 and TRBJ1-6, with D perhaps TRBD1 (5 bases). This CDR3 is 14 amino acids long. V was pared by 7 bases and J by 8 bases, with 15 bases between. The CDR3 loop reads CASTLGPPDSPLHF. In DNA form, the CDR3 reads TGTGCCAGCACCCTGGGACCGCCCGATTCACCCCTCCACTTT.

This clonotype has more than one count but fewer than ten. V usage is TRBV30 and J usage is TRBJ1-2; D is unresolved. The CDR3 totals 12 residues. The V gene's germline CDR1 is GTSNPN and CDR2 SVGIG (reference sequence). Trimming removed 1 base at V and 8 bases at J, with 11 bases between. This chain's CDR3 is CAWSGSGWGYTF. In nucleotides, the CDR3 is TGTGCCTGGAGTGGTTCAGGCTGGGGCTACACCTTC.

In this sample, this clonotype turned up many times. The V call is TRBV20-1, the J call TRBJ2-7; D might be TRBD1 (6 bases). This CDR3 is built from 15 residues. In germline, CDR1 is DFQATT, CDR2 SNEGSKA (reference sequence). Trimming left V 0 bases short and J 3 bases short, with 15 bases between. CDR3 loop: CSARDRLGHLYEQYF. CDR3 sequence (DNA): TGCAGTGCTAGAGATCGTTTGGGACACCTCTACGAGCAGTACTTC.

Note on this clonotype: A much more abundant neighbour one base away suggests this may be a read error. The chain employs TRBV11-2 and TRBJ2-3; TRBD2 is a possible D gene (6 bases). This CDR3 is built from 15 residues. Trimming shortened V by 11 bases and J by 3 bases, and 21 bases separated the two germline ends. The germline gives CDR1 SGHAT, CDR2 FQNNGV. In DNA, the CDR3 is TGTGCCGGCATCCCAAGCCCCCTAGCGACAGATACGCAGTATTTT. Encoded protein: CAGIPSPLATDTQYF.